The 21 T cell receptor beta chains below were found in one sample sequenced in a study of control samples from healthy donors and cancer patients. Repertoires were generated with immunoSEQ multiplex PCR, while TCRdb's copy carries only in-frame clones and drops some. The sample lists more than 100,000 clones, 80% to 95% occurring once. The sequencing sample was made of blood. The receptors here all came from a woman between 18 and 29 years old in good health.

The chain carries TRBV28 and TRBJ2-2, with TRBD2 matching over 12 bases. Germline trimming cut 7 bases from V and 4 bases from J; bases unmatched to any gene: 7. Germline V gene sequence: CDR1 MDHEN, CDR2 SYDVKM. CDR3 length: 16 amino acids. CDR3 in amino acids: CASTRPGLAGTGELFF. In DNA form, the CDR3 reads TGTGCCAGCACCCGGCCGGGACTAGCGGGCACCGGGGAGCTGTTTTTT.

The V and J genes are TRBV28 and TRBJ2-2, with TRBD2 as a possible D gene (6 bases). The V end was cut by 6 bases, the J end by 4 bases, with 15 bases between. Germline-derived CDR1 and CDR2 are MDHEN and SYDVKM. This CDR3 spans 15 amino acids. The chain's CDR3 is CASSTMTRFTGELFF. The CDR3 bases are TGTGCCAGCAGCACCATGACTAGGTTCACCGGGGAGCTGTTTTTT.

This clone was counted a few times. The chain carries TRBV7-2 and TRBJ2-3; TRBD2 might be the D (7 bases). There are 15 residues in the CDR3. V was shortened by 2 bases and J by 3 bases, with 12 bases between the two germline ends. Germline assignment: CDR1 SGHTA and CDR2 FQGNSA. DNA of the CDR3: TGTGCCAGCAGCTTATGGGGGGGCCGTACAGATACGCAGTATTTT. It encodes CASSLWGGRTDTQYF.

This chain connects TRBV10-3 to TRBJ2-7; D is undetermined. Deletions cut 11 bases from V and 1 base from J, with 12 bases between. CDR1 is ENHRY, CDR2 SYGVKD, per germline. The length of the CDR3 is 12 residues. Here the CDR3 reads CAARSDSYEQYF. CDR3 DNA: TGTGCCGCCCGGAGTGATTCCTACGAGCAGTACTTC.

This chain uses TRBV9 with TRBJ2-3, with TRBD1 matching 9 bases. The length of the CDR3 is 14 residues. Germline V gives CDR1 SGDLS, CDR2 YYNGEE. V lost 3 bases, J lost 6 bases, and 5 bases stayed unmatched. The CDR3 is CASSAGQGIDTQYF. CDR3 DNA sequence: TGTGCCAGCAGCGCGGGACAGGGTATTGATACGCAGTATTTT. Full variable domain (missing parts from reference TRBV9 and TRBJ2-3): DSGVTQTPKHLITATGQRVTLRCSPRSGDLSVYWYQQSLDQGLQFLIQYYNGEERAKGNILERFSAQQFPDLHSELNLSSLELGDSALYFCASSAGQGIDTQYFGPGTRLTVL.

The chain links TRBV28 to TRBJ2-2; TRBD1 might be the D (5 bases). The germline V gene has CDR1 MDHEN and CDR2 SYDVKM. V shed 4 bases and J shed 2 bases, with 14 bases lying between them. The CDR3 is 16 residues long. The CDR3 DNA reads as TGTGCCAGCAGTTCCTTCGTCACAGGAAACACCGGGGAGCTGTTTTTT. As protein: CASSSFVTGNTGELFF.

Concerning this clone: Germline and junction disagree at one end, which may indicate a read error. The chain recombines TRBV5-1 with TRBJ1-4; D is ambiguous. The CDR3 is 17 residues long. Germline CDR1 is SGHRS and CDR2 is YFSETQ. CDR3 sequence: CASSLLSRVQTTCKFSF. CDR3 nucleotides: TGCGCCAGCAGCCTGCTGAGTAGGGTACAGACTACTTGCAAATTTTCCTTT.

The chain carries TRBV4-1 and TRBJ2-7, with 7 bases identical to TRBD2. This CDR3 has 12 amino acids. Germline lookup yields CDR1 MGHRA and CDR2 YSYEKL. The junction had 2 bases not matched to a gene; V was cut back by 0 bases and J by 9 bases. The CDR3 here is CASSQDWGGQYF. The DNA of the CDR3 is TGCGCCAGCAGCCAAGATTGGGGGGGGCAGTACTTC.

The chain joins TRBV19 to TRBJ2-7; D may be TRBD1 (6 bases). This CDR3 spans 15 amino acids. Trimming removed 3 bases at V and 2 bases at J, with 14 bases between. Germline CDR1 and CDR2: LNHDA and SQIVND (reference sequence). The CDR3 loop reads CASSIFGQGTYEQYF. CDR3 bases: TGTGCCAGTAGTATTTTCGGGCAGGGGACCTACGAGCAGTACTTC.

The chain uses TRBV28 and TRBJ1-5; D is unresolved. The CDR3 consists of 15 residues. The V end lost 5 bases, the J end lost 1 base, and 12 bases lay between the germline ends. Germline CDR1 and CDR2: MDHEN and SYDVKM. CDR3 DNA: TGTGCCAGCAGTAGACCCTTATTAAGCAATCAGCCCCAGCATTTT. Its protein product is CASSRPLLSNQPQHF.

This clone showed up just once. The chain joins TRBV28 to TRBJ2-3, with 12 bases aligning to TRBD1. The trim removed 5 bases at V and 6 bases at J, leaving 6 bases unmatched. The CDR3 contains 15 residues. CDR1 MDHEN and CDR2 SYDVKM come from the germline V gene. CDR3 sequence (DNA): TGTGCCAGCAGTCTAGGGACAGGGGGCGCTGATACGCAGTATTTT. Translating it yields CASSLGTGGADTQYF. The whole variable domain, filled in from reference TRBV28 and TRBJ2-3, reads DVKVTQSSRYLVKRTGEKVFLECVQDMDHENMFWYRQDPGLGLRLIYFSYDVKMKEKGDIPEGYSVSREKKERFSLILESASTNQTSMYLCASSLGTGGADTQYFGPGTRLTVL.

The chain has TRBV6-1 and TRBJ1-4; D perhaps matches TRBD1 (6 bases). This CDR3 is built from 14 residues. With 0 bases removed from V and 8 bases from J, the gap between germline ends came to 10 bases. Germline CDR1 and CDR2: MNHNS and SASEGT. CDR3 sequence: CASSEAGGWEKLFF. The CDR3 nucleotides read TGTGCCAGCAGTGAAGCTGGGGGCTGGGAAAAACTGTTTTTT.

The V gene is TRBV7-2, the J gene TRBJ2-7; 10 bases align to TRBD2. The CDR3 has 14 amino acids. The V gene's germline CDR1 is SGHTA and CDR2 FQGNSA. With V trimmed by 4 bases and J by 2 bases, 2 bases remained unmatched. The CDR3 bases are TGTGCCAGCAGCTCAGCGGGGGGGCCCTACGAGCAGTACTTC. Its protein product is CASSSAGGPYEQYF.

In this sample, this clone turned up once. V and J are TRBV15 and TRBJ1-6; D unclear. Trimming pared 5 bases from V and 10 bases from J, leaving 12 bases between. The CDR3 is 13 amino acids. CDR1 is LNHNV and CDR2 is YYDKDF in the germline V gene (reference sequence). CDR3 nucleotide sequence: TGTGCCACCAGCCCCATTTCTGGATCACCCCTCCACTTT. Translation: CATSPISGSPLHF.

The V and J genes are TRBV7-8 and TRBJ2-1, with 9 bases that match TRBD1. V lost 5 bases and J lost 1; bases outside the gene matches: 6. Looked up from germline, CDR1 is SGHVS and CDR2 is FQNEAQ. This CDR3 is built from 16 residues. The CDR3 loop is CASSNWDRESYNEQFF. The CDR3 DNA reads as TGTGCCAGCAGCAACTGGGACAGGGAATCCTACAATGAGCAGTTCTTC.

V and J are TRBV19 and TRBJ1-5, with D hard to call. Trimming stripped 3 bases from V and 7 bases from J, with 10 bases between. This CDR3 is 13 amino acids long. Germline V lookup: CDR1 LNHDA, CDR2 SQIVND (reference sequence). The DNA for the CDR3 is TGTGCCAGTAGTATGGGCAGTTCCCAGCCCCAGCATTTT. Translation: CASSMGSSQPQHF.

A single count supports this clone. The J gene is TRBJ1-3, the V gene TRBV28; 8 bases are shared with TRBD1. Germline CDR1 reads MDHEN; CDR2 reads SYDVKM. CDR3 length: 18 residues. After removal of 4 bases from V and 0 bases from J, the junction contained 11 bases not matched to a gene. CDR3 region: CASSSASTGASSGNTIYF. Here the CDR3 DNA reads TGTGCCAGCAGTTCGGCCTCGACAGGGGCGAGCTCTGGAAACACCATATATTTT.

The chain has TRBV29-1 and TRBJ2-2, with 7 bases matching TRBD2. Unmatched junction bases numbered 6, after V lost 4 bases and J lost 1 base. The CDR3 totals 15 residues. Germline-derived CDR1 and CDR2 are SQVTM and ANQGSEA. CDR3 sequence (DNA): TGCAGCGTTGTAGAAACGGGGGGGAACACCGGGGAGCTGTTTTTT. Translating gives CSVVETGGNTGELFF.

In its sample, this clone was seen once. The chain recombines TRBV6-6 with TRBJ1-1; 8 bases match TRBD1. This CDR3 is 13 amino acids long. With V trimmed by 6 bases and J by 9 bases, 9 bases remained unmatched. The germline V gene has CDR1 MNHNY and CDR2 SVGAGI (reference sequence). The CDR3 nucleotides are TGTGCCAGCAGCCGCGGACAGGGAGGTAAAGCTTTCTTT. As protein: CASSRGQGGKAFF.

V usage is TRBV23-1 and J usage is TRBJ2-5; tentatively, D is TRBD2 (7 bases). TRBV23-1 is placed among ORFs of uncertain function. CDR3 length equals 15 residues. V was shortened by 4 bases and J by 9 bases, with 21 bases between the two germline ends. In DNA form, the CDR3 reads TGCGCCAGCAGTCCGGAGAGGGGAGGGGGGAGTGCCCAGTACTTC. Residues: CASSPERGGGSAQYF.

The V gene is TRBV28, the J gene TRBJ2-3, with TRBD2 identical over 13 bases. J gave up 4 bases and V 4 bases, and 14 bases lay outside the gene matches. The CDR3 totals 19 residues. The V gene's germline CDR1 is MDHEN and CDR2 SYDVKM. In nucleotides, the CDR3 is TGTGCCAGCAGTTCTTTATTCCCCATACTAGCGGGGGGGCCAGATACGCAGTATTTT. Protein: CASSSLFPILAGGPDTQYF.